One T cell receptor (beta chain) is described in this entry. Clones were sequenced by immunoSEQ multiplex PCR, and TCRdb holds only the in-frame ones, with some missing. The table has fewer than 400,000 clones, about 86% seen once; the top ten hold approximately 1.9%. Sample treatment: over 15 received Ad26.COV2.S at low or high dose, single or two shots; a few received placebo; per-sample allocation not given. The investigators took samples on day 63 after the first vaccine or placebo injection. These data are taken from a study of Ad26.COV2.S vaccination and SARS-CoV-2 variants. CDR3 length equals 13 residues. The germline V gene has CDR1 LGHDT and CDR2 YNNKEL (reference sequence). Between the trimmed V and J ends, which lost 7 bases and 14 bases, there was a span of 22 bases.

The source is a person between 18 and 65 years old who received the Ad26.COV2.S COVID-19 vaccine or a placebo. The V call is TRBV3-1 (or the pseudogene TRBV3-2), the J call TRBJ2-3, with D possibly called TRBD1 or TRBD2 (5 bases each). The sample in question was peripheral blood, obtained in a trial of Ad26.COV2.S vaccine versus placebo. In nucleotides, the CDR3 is TGTGCCAGCACCCAGGGAGATGGCCCCCCGCCGTATTTT. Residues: CASTQGDGPPPYF.